This is a list of T cell receptor beta chains from one sample in a study of T cells in Graves' hyperthyroidism and ophthalmopathy. In TCRdb, the multiplex PCR reads were re-called with MiXCR into one record per CDR3 protein. The sample lists about 480,000 distinct CDR3 sequences, over 13% occurring once. The specimen was blood. The receptors originated from a woman aged 18-30 years with Graves' hyperthyroidism. Each CDR3 is given with its conserved first and last residue. A D gene is named only where the DNA matches it firmly. The listing skips clone size in some rows; elsewhere it reads once, few, many or a size class.

abundance,v_gene,d_gene,j_gene,CDR3nt,CDR3aa
many,TRBV3-1,TRBD1,TRBJ1-2,TGTGCCAGCAGCCGAGAAGGACAGGGAGTAAGGGGCTACACCTTC,CASSREGQGVRGYTF
-,TRBV7-8,-,TRBJ1-4,TGTGCCAGCAGCTTAAGTAGGGTGGCCGAGACTAATGAAAAACTGTTTTTT,CASSLSRVAETNEKLFF
many,TRBV7-3,TRBD2,TRBJ2-2,TGTGCCAGCAGCTCCCCCGGACTAGGGGTGGCTGGCGGGGAGCTGTTTTTT,CASSSPGLGVAGGELFF
-,TRBV25-1,TRBD2,TRBJ2-1,TGTGCCGGCAACGGACTAGCGGGAGGCACACAATTTTACAATGAGCAGTTCTTC,CAGNGLAGGTQFYNEQFF
many,TRBV19,-,TRBJ2-7,TGTGCCAGTAGTATAAGTGACAGGCCGCCCTACGAGCAGTACTTC,CASSISDRPPYEQYF
many,TRBV5-6,-,TRBJ1-4,TGTGCCAGCAGCTCCAACACGGGACACCTAAATGAAAAACTGTTTTTT,CASSSNTGHLNEKLFF
few,TRBV10-3,-,TRBJ1-2,TGTGCCATCAGTGAGTCAATCGGGGCACAGGGTAAATATGGCTACACCTTC,CAISESIGAQGKYGYTF
-,TRBV4-1,TRBD1,TRBJ1-4,TGCGCCAGCAGCCAAGGGGGGACAGGGAGGGAAAAACTGTTTTTT,CASSQGGTGREKLFF
-,TRBV19,TRBD2,TRBJ2-1,TGTGCCAGTACCTCCCCCGGGACTAGTGGTGAGCAGTTCTTC,CASTSPGTSGEQFF
many,TRBV5-1,TRBD2,TRBJ2-1,TGCGCCAGCAGCTTGGAGGCTAGCGGGATTAGCTCCTACAATGAGCAGTTCTTC,CASSLEASGISSYNEQFF
many,TRBV19,-,TRBJ2-5,TGTGCCAGTAGCTACTGGGGGCTGGGAGAGACCCAGTACTTC,CASSYWGLGETQYF
-,TRBV6-5,-,TRBJ2-1,TGTGCCAGCAGTTACTCGAGGAGCTGGCCGTTCTTC,CASSYSRSWPFF
many,TRBV11-2,TRBD2,TRBJ2-7,TGTGCCAGCAGCTTTTCCAGCGGGACTATCTACGAGCAGTACTTC,CASSFSSGTIYEQYF
few,TRBV4-1,-,TRBJ1-2,TGCGCCAGCAGCCAAGTCCCAGGGGCTAGCTATGGCTACACCTTC,CASSQVPGASYGYTF
-,TRBV15,TRBD2,TRBJ2-1,TGTGCCACCAGCAGACCTACTAGCGGATTCTACAATGAGCAGTTCTTC,CATSRPTSGFYNEQFF
-,TRBV28,-,TRBJ2-3,TGTGCCAGCAGTTTAGGTTATACGGGACGGACGAGGGGGTATTTT,CASSLGYTGRTRGYF
once,TRBV6-9,-,TRBJ1-2,TGTGCCAGCAGTTACGAGGTGGGCGGCTATGGCTACACCTTC,CASSYEVGGYGYTF
many,TRBV6-1,TRBD2,TRBJ2-1,TGTGCCAGCAGGGGACTAGCGGGAGCCTCGGGTATTGAGCAGTTCTTC,CASRGLAGASGIEQFF
many,TRBV20-1,-,TRBJ2-3,TGCAGTGCTAGAGATTATCAGCTCGGGGGCACAGATACGCAGTATTTT,CSARDYQLGGTDTQYF
many,TRBV13,TRBD2,TRBJ2-5,TGTGCCAGCAGCTTAGGAAGCGGGAGAGGAAAGACCCAGTACTTC,CASSLGSGRGKTQYF
-,TRBV10-3,-,TRBJ2-1,TGTGCCATCAGTGAGTTGGGGGAGAACAATGAGCAGTTCTTC,CAISELGENNEQFF
few,TRBV7-9,TRBD2,TRBJ2-5,TGTGCCAGCAGCCATTCGGGGGCTAGCGGGAGTCTCGAATCTGGGACCCAGTACTTC,CASSHSGASGSLESGTQYF
-,TRBV7-9,TRBD2,TRBJ2-1,TGTGCCAGCAGCTCGAGGGGGGGACTAGCGGATTACAATGAGCAGTTCTTC,CASSSRGGLADYNEQFF